The entry below describes one TCR beta chain. This clone has a single count. Its antigen specificity is not known. No base-level quality is on record; no much larger clone is a single base apart. TCRbeta CDR3 regions were amplified from genomic DNA using the immunoSEQ Assay, a bias-controlled multiplex PCR. The source study handled its data this way. Nucleated cell counts per sample were estimated from amplification of reference gene primers within the assay. To quantify the absolute abundance of each unique TCRbeta CDR3 rearrangement, sequence reads were collapsed and filtered. For each sample, productive Simpson clonality was calculated by taking the square root of Simpson's diversity index across productive rearrangements. The table was pulled from immuneACCESS by TCRdb, which kept in-frame rearrangements only. Such tables lose some clones; where checked, under half of the loss comes from unresolved V genes, and the rest has no known cause. V and J calls plus clone size are reproduced from that table; the DNA served to infer D and trimming. In all, the sample holds 500,000 to 600,000 clones, and about 89% of those were seen once. Jointly, the top ten make up 7.8% of the sample.

The entry originates in a study of blood T cell repertoires in COVID-19 (TCRdb year 2020). Concerning the study at large: Collaborator samples came from the United States, Italy and Spain and covered acute and convalescent phases of COVID-19. The prospective study material was composed of cDNA or gDNA derived from T cells, B-cell-depleted T cells, or PBMCs. Deeply sampled blood TCRbeta repertoires from subjects exposed to, actively infected with, or recovered from COVID-19 were included in the dataset. The repertoires were released in a freely available public database meant as a resource for research on the immune response to SARS-CoV-2. Samples came from the ongoing ImmuneRACE study (first 160 participants) plus 1,254 subjects from 6 global collaborators. Nearly every sample came with metadata listing a de-identified subject ID, COVID-19 status, age in years and sex. HLA class I and class II types, where available, came from metadata supplied by the sample provider rather than from assay-based typing.

The germline V gene (reference sequence) provides CDR1 WNHNN and CDR2 SYGVQD. Relative to germline, V is 8 bases shorter and J is 2 bases shorter, with 16 bases between their ends. The CDR3 goes from the cysteine to the phenylalanine over 16 residues. This entry keeps only the CDR3 DNA: 48 bases, framed from base 1. Summary of the overall study and its limitations: Clinical and demographic metadata were provided uncurated, with the amount varying by source and participant.

In Seattle, one collaborating source enrolled patients while the infection was active and tracked those patients longitudinally over the course of disease. The collaborating institutions used their own protocols to collect whole blood in K2EDTA tubes. For TCRbeta analysis, collaborators shipped samples as frozen whole blood, isolated PBMCs, or DNA extracted from either of those sample types. The receptor's source is a woman aged 50 to 60 with COVID-19, enrolled during active disease. The sequence joins TRBV10-1 to TRBJ2-6; the D segment could be TRBD1, given 6 matching bases. Input material: peripheral blood. CDR3 protein: CASETQGSTGANVLTF. Here is the DNA: TGCGCCAGCGAAACCCAGGGGTCTACTGGGGCCAACGTCCTGACTTTC.